The rows below give T cell receptor beta chains drawn from one sample of a study of human T cells and chemical hapten exposure. TCRdb analysed the RACE reads with MiXCR anew, one entry per CDR3 protein. This table has about 380,000 distinct CDR3 sequences, roughly 5.3% appearing once. Sequences were derived from whole blood, sampled in connection with sensitization to the hapten diphenylcyclopropenone (DPC). These receptors were collected from a woman aged 50 to 60 with alopecia areata. Some clones in this sample may be carry-over from other donors' samples. The CDR3 runs from the conserved cysteine through the conserved F or W. D genes are given only for firm matches. Clone size is stated in some rows and not others, as once, few, many or a class when expanded.

d_call,j_call,clone_size,v_call,cdr3_nt,cdr3_aa
TRBD2,TRBJ2-3,few,TRBV20-1,TGCAGTGCAGGACTAGCGGGAGGGGATACGCAGTATTTT,CSAGLAGGDTQYF
TRBD1,TRBJ1-1,.,TRBV5-1,TGCGCCAGCAGCACGACAGGGGGCTCTGGGACTGAAGCTTTCTTT,CASSTTGGSGTEAFF
.,TRBJ1-2,few,TRBV5-1,TGCGCCAGCAGCTCCCCTCCGACAGACTACTATGGCTACACCTTC,CASSSPPTDYYGYTF
TRBD1,TRBJ2-7,many,TRBV7-9,TGTGCCAGCAGTCCGGCAGGGGGACCCTACGAGCAGTACTTC,CASSPAGGPYEQYF
TRBD1,TRBJ1-1,many,TRBV18,TGTGCCAGCCAGGTTGCGGGACAGGGAAACACTGAAGCTTTCTTT,CASQVAGQGNTEAFF
TRBD1,TRBJ2-3,many,TRBV7-9,TGTGCCAGCAGCTCCCGGGACAGAGACACAGATACGCAGTATTTT,CASSSRDRDTDTQYF
TRBD1,TRBJ1-2,few,TRBV6-5,TGTGCCAGCAGTTTGGACAGGGAAAAGGATGGCTACACCTTC,CASSLDREKDGYTF
.,TRBJ2-1,few,TRBV12-3/TRBV12-4,TGTGCCAGCAGTAGTGACCTGAACTCCTACAATGAGCAGTTCTTC,CASSSDLNSYNEQFF
.,TRBJ1-3,many,TRBV4-3,TGCGCCAGCAGCGAATGGAGCCCCCGGACCTCTGGAAACACCATATATTTT,CASSEWSPRTSGNTIYF
TRBD1,TRBJ1-5,many,TRBV29-1,TGCAGCGTTTTATACGGGACAGGGAATCAGCCCCAGCATTTT,CSVLYGTGNQPQHF
TRBD1,TRBJ2-1,many,TRBV24-1,TGTGCCACCAGTGAGGGGACAGGGTTGAATGAGCAGTTCTTC,CATSEGTGLNEQFF
TRBD2,TRBJ2-7,few,TRBV9,TGTGCCAGCAGCGTCAGCCCTAGCGGGGATGCGCAGTACTTC,CASSVSPSGDAQYF
TRBD2,TRBJ2-2,many,TRBV6-5,TGTGCCAGCAGTTACGAGCGGGGGGGCAACACCGGGGAGCTGTTTTTT,CASSYERGGNTGELFF